Below are 21 T cell receptor beta chains sequenced from a single sample in a study of cytomegalovirus exposure and HLA in healthy donors. Amplification used 60 Vbeta primers and 13 Jbeta primers. The repertoire was sequenced with immunoSEQ multiplex PCR; TCRdb's copy has only in-frame clones and lacks some. The sample has 150,000 or so clones; around 81% are singletons. The sequenced sample consisted of PBMCs. Receptors were obtained from a man in his forties or fifties in good health and CMV-seronegative.

The chain recombines TRBV11-1 with TRBJ2-1; 10 bases align to TRBD2. Germline CDR1 SGHAT, CDR2 FQDESV (reference sequence). The CDR3 totals 16 residues. Losses at the gene ends were 5 bases for V and 10 bases for J; bases not matched to a gene: 14. CDR3 sequence: CASSAGGLAGVREQFF. CDR3 in DNA: TGTGCCAGCAGCGCGGGGGGGCTAGCGGGAGTCAGGGAGCAGTTCTTC.

CDR3 bases: TGTGCCAGCAGCTTAGGGTCAGCGGGGACCTACGAGCAGTACTTC. Translating gives CASSLGSAGTYEQYF. The rearrangement links TRBV7-2 to TRBJ2-7, with TRBD2 matching over 7 bases. The CDR3 runs 15 residues. Per germline, CDR1 SGHTA and CDR2 FQGNSA. V was clipped by 1 base and J by 2 bases; unmatched bases: 5.

For this clone: The germline gene is not matched at one end of the junction; a read error may be the cause. The chain joins TRBV19 to TRBJ2-3, with a possible D match to TRBD2 (5 bases). CDR1 and CDR2 (germline): LNHDA, SQIVND (reference sequence). The CDR3 loop spans 14 amino acids. The CDR3 DNA is TGTGCCAGTAGGATAGAGAGGGCCGGAGATACGCAGTATTTT. This codes for CASRIERAGDTQYF.

This chain links TRBV6-5 with TRBJ1-3, with D maybe TRBD1 (5 bases). V was cut by 3 bases and J by 2 bases, with 8 bases left in between. The CDR3 has 14 amino acids. CDR1 and CDR2 from the germline V gene are MNHEY and SVGAGI. This chain's CDR3 is CASSYGAPGNTIYF. The CDR3 nucleotides read TGTGCCAGCAGTTATGGGGCCCCTGGAAACACCATATATTTT.

On this clone: The sample contains more than one DNA sequence encoding this CDR3. This chain joins TRBV28 and TRBJ1-2, with 9 bases that match TRBD1. Germline lookup yields CDR1 MDHEN and CDR2 SYDVKM. There are 15 residues in the CDR3. The trim removed 5 bases at V and 4 bases at J, leaving 8 bases unmatched. The CDR3 coding sequence is TGTGCCAGCAGTGCCACACGGGGACAGGGCTATGGCTACACCTTC. Translating it yields CASSATRGQGYGYTF.

The chain links TRBV2 to TRBJ1-5, with 10 bases fitting TRBD1. CDR1 SNHLY and CDR2 FYNNEI come from the germline V gene. The trim removed 7 bases at V and 4 bases at J, leaving 4 bases unmatched. The CDR3 spans 14 residues. Written as DNA, the CDR3 is TGTGCCAGCAAGGGACAGGGGAGTAATCAGCCCCAGCATTTT. Amino acids: CASKGQGSNQPQHF.

Regarding this clone: The junction departs from germline at one end; a sequencing error may be responsible. This chain connects TRBV7-9 to TRBJ1-1, with TRBD1 identical over 8 bases. Germline values: CDR1 SEHNR, CDR2 FQNEAQ (reference sequence). CDR3 length: 15 amino acids. The chain's CDR3 is CSSSPGTGRGTEAFF. The CDR3 DNA is TGTTCCAGCAGCCCCGGGACAGGCCGGGGCACTGAAGCTTTCTTT.

The chain links TRBV19 to TRBJ1-5; 7 positions match TRBD1. Germline CDR1 is LNHDA and CDR2 is SQIVND (reference sequence). The V and J ends lost 7 bases and 11 bases, in that order; junction bases with no gene match: 14. This CDR3 comprises 14 residues. The CDR3 nucleotides are TGTGCCAGTATTGACAGGGAGTCCCCTCAAGCCCAGCATTTT. Translating gives CASIDRESPQAQHF.

This clone appeared a few times. J is TRBJ2-5 and V is TRBV5-1, with a weak D call TRBD1 (6 bases). The length of the CDR3 is 15 residues. Germline CDR1 reads SGHRS; CDR2 reads YFSETQ. The germline V and J ends were trimmed by 2 bases and 5 bases, with 16 bases remaining between them. The CDR3 reads CASSLGGSMFETQYF. CDR3 coding DNA: TGCGCCAGCAGCTTAGGGGGTTCTATGTTTGAGACCCAGTACTTC.

The chain is built from TRBV28 and TRBJ1-2; TRBD1 might be the D (5 bases). The CDR3 spans 15 residues. The germline V gene encodes CDR1 MDHEN and CDR2 SYDVKM. V gave up 7 bases and J gave up 7 bases, with 22 bases separating them. CDR3: CASIPGGRDGVGYTF. CDR3 coding DNA: TGTGCCAGCATCCCAGGTGGGCGGGACGGCGTTGGCTACACCTTC.

This clone was recorded only once. This specimen includes other DNA sequences encoding the same CDR3. The J gene is TRBJ2-2, the V gene TRBV30; D perhaps matches TRBD2 (6 bases). V lost 0 bases and J lost 6, with 8 bases in between. CDR1 GTSNPN and CDR2 SVGIG come from the germline V gene (reference sequence). CDR3 length: 13 residues. The CDR3 here is CAWSVLASGELFF. CDR3 in DNA: TGTGCCTGGAGTGTACTAGCCTCCGGGGAGCTGTTTTTT.

In its sample, this clone was seen a few times. V usage is TRBV29-1 and J usage is TRBJ1-2; D unclear. Germline values: CDR1 SQVTM, CDR2 ANQGSEA. Trimming stripped 4 bases from V and 2 bases from J, with 11 bases between. The CDR3 totals 13 residues. The CDR3 DNA reads as TGCAGCGTTGGGTCAAACTTGAACTATGGCTACACCTTC. The encoded protein is CSVGSNLNYGYTF.

This clone was picked up a small number of times. The chain recombines TRBV4-1 with TRBJ1-1; D might be TRBD1 (5 bases). Trimming took 2 bases from V and 5 from J, leaving 12 bases between them. Germline values: CDR1 MGHRA, CDR2 YSYEKL. The CDR3 covers 14 residues. The CDR3 sequence: CASSQLPRVTEAFF. CDR3 nucleotide sequence: TGCGCCAGCAGCCAACTTCCCAGGGTAACTGAAGCTTTCTTT.

The gene calls are TRBV28 and TRBJ2-6; the match to TRBD1 covers 9 bases. The germline CDR1 and CDR2 sequences are MDHEN and SYDVKM. The trim removed 5 bases at V and 1 base at J, leaving 6 bases unmatched. The CDR3 has 17 amino acids. This chain's CDR3 is CASSTGQGKSGANVLTF. The CDR3 coding sequence is TGTGCCAGCAGTACCGGACAGGGGAAGTCTGGGGCCAACGTCCTGACTTTC.

The table lists this clone with a few counts. This rearrangement joins TRBV10-3 to TRBJ2-1, with 9 bases aligning to TRBD2. The V and J ends lost 2 bases and 0 bases, in that order; junction bases with no gene match: 8. This CDR3 is built from 18 residues. Germline CDR1 and CDR2: ENHRY and SYGVKD. CDR3: CAISEGSSGTDSYNEQFF. CDR3 DNA: TGTGCCATCAGTGAGGGGTCTAGCGGGACGGACTCCTACAATGAGCAGTTCTTC.

The chain carries TRBV7-9 and TRBJ2-1; 7 nucleotides line up with TRBD1. CDR1 and CDR2 from the germline V gene are SEHNR and FQNEAQ (reference sequence). This CDR3 contains 17 residues. The V segment lost 4 bases and the J segment 1 base; nucleotides outside the gene matches: 10. CDR3 loop: CASSSQAQGMSYNEQFF. The CDR3 coding sequence is TGTGCCAGCAGCTCTCAAGCACAGGGGATGTCCTACAATGAGCAGTTCTTC.

This chain connects TRBV21-1 to TRBJ1-2; the table gives TRBD1 as D, unverified against the DNA. TRBV21-1 has pseudogene status. The CDR3 runs 18 residues. CDR3 DNA: TGTGCCAGCAGGCTTAAGGGGACAGCTTCTTCCAGGGGGACTGGCTACACCTTC. Its translation is CASRLKGTASSRGTGYTF.

The V and J genes are TRBV9 and TRBJ2-3; the match to TRBD2 covers 16 bases. The CDR3 length is 18 residues. The germline V gene encodes CDR1 SGDLS and CDR2 YYNGEE. With V trimmed by 3 bases and J by 0 bases, 4 bases remained unmatched. The CDR3 DNA reads as TGTGCCAGCAGCGAGGGACTAGCGGGAGGGCCAAGCACAGATACGCAGTATTTT. Protein: CASSEGLAGGPSTDTQYF. Combining the CDR3 with reference TRBV9 and TRBJ2-3 gives the whole variable domain DSGVTQTPKHLITATGQRVTLRCSPRSGDLSVYWYQQSLDQGLQFLIQYYNGEERAKGNILERFSAQQFPDLHSELNLSSLELGDSALYFCASSEGLAGGPSTDTQYFGPGTRLTVL.

The rearrangement uses TRBV5-8 and TRBJ2-7; weak D call: TRBD1 (6 bases). The length of the CDR3 is 14 residues. V was cut by 4 bases and J by 7 bases, with 18 bases left in between. Germline V CDR1 and CDR2: SGHTS, YDEGEE. DNA for the CDR3: TGTGCCAGCAGCCCTCCGAACAGGGCGCGAGAGCAGTACTTC. Amino acids: CASSPPNRAREQYF.

Here the CDR3 reads CASSLIPPTAPNTEAFF. The CDR3 DNA sequence: TGTGCCAGCAGTTTAATCCCCCCGACAGCTCCGAACACTGAAGCTTTCTTT. This rearrangement joins TRBV27 to TRBJ1-1, with D perhaps TRBD1 (5 bases). This CDR3 is 17 amino acids long. Between the trimmed V and J ends, which lost 2 bases and 1 base, there was a span of 17 bases. Germline-derived CDR1 and CDR2 are MNHEY and SMNVEV (reference sequence).

This chain uses TRBV19 with TRBJ2-2; D unresolved. Trimming cost V 7 bases and J 0 bases, with 12 bases left between them. Germline CDR1 and CDR2: LNHDA and SQIVND (reference sequence). This CDR3 is built from 15 residues. In nucleotides, the CDR3 is TGTGCCAGTAACAAGAGAACTACGAACACCGGGGAGCTGTTTTTT. This translates into CASNKRTTNTGELFF.